This T cell receptor beta chain was profiled in a study of blood T cell repertoires in COVID-19. Germline V gives CDR1 MNHEY, CDR2 SVGEGT. The CDR3 loop spans 11 amino acids. The V end was cut by 2 bases, the J end by 8 bases, with 6 bases between. Original analysis: Using reference gene primer amplification, nucleated cell counts were estimated. Sequencing used immunoSEQ multiplex PCR; TCRdb keeps in-frame clones, though not all of them. Clone size and V and J calls were adopted from that table, with D and trimming inferred from the DNA. Of approximately 110,000 clones listed, around 84% were seen once; the top ten hold around 2.2%.

Source material: peripheral blood. The clonotype comes from a human donor in a cohort sampled during active COVID-19. The rearrangement uses TRBV6-2 or TRBV6-3 and TRBJ1-1; possible D gene TRBD1, 5 bases. The CDR3 coding sequence is TGTGCCAGCAGTTACAAGGGGGAAGCTTTCTTT. Protein: CASSYKGEAFF.